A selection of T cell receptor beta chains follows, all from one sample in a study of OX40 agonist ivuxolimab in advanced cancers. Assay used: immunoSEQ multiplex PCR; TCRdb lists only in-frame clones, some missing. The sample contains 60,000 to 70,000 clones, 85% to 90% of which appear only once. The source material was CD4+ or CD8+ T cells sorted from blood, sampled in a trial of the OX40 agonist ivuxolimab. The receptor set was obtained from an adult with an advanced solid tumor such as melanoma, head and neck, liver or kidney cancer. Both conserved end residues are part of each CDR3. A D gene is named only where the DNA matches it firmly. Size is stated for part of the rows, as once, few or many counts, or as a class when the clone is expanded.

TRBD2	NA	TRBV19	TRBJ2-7	TGTGCCAGTAGTATGGGTAGCGGGAGTCACGAGCAGTACTTC	CASSMGSGSHEQYF
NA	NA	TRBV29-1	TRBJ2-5	TGCAGCGTTGATCGAGGGGTGGATCAAGAGACCCAGTACTTC	CSVDRGVDQETQYF
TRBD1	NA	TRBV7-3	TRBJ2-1	TGTGCCAGCAGCCCCACAGGGGCCACCTACAATGAGCAGTTCTTC	CASSPTGATYNEQFF
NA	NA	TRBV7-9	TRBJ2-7	TGTGCCAGCAGCTTAGTCTCCTCCTACGAGCAGTACTTC	CASSLVSSYEQYF
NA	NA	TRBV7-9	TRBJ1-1	TGTGCCAGCAGCTTTTCCAGGGCAAGGGATGCAGGGCAAGCTTTCTTT	CASSFSRARDAGQAFF
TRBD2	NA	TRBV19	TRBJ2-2	TGTGCCAGTAGTTTTGGCGGGAGGGCCGTTCCCGGGGAGCTGTTTTTT	CASSFGGRAVPGELFF
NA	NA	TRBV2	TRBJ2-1	TGTGCCAGCCCGGGACAAACCTACAATGAGCAGTTCTTC	CASPGQTYNEQFF
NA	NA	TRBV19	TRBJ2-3	TGTGCCAGTAGCAGCAGACTAGTTGGCCGTCCAGATACGCAGTATTTT	CASSSRLVGRPDTQYF
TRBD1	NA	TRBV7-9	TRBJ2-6	TGTGCCAGCGGAGTGACAGGGGGCGCTGGGGCCAACGTCCTGACTTTC	CASGVTGGAGANVLTF
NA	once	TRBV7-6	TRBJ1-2	TGTGCCAGCAGCTTAGATAGGGGACCGTCCTATGGCTACACCTTC	CASSLDRGPSYGYTF
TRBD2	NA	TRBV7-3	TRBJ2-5	TGTGCCAGCAGCACCGGACTAGCGAAAGAGACCCAGTACTTC	CASSTGLAKETQYF
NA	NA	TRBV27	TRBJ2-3	TGTGCCAGCAGTTTATCGTCGGGAGATACGCAGTATTTT	CASSLSSGDTQYF
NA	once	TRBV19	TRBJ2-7	TGTGCCAGTGATGGGGGCAGGCCCTACGAGCAGTACTTC	CASDGGRPYEQYF
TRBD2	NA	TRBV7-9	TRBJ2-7	TGTGCCAGCAGCTTAGGGACTAGCGGGAGCGAGCAGTACTTC	CASSLGTSGSEQYF
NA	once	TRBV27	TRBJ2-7	TGTGCCAGCAGTTTACTCCCAGGGGAATTGGACGAGCAGTACTTC	CASSLLPGELDEQYF
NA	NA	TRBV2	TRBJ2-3	TGTGCCAGCAGTGAGGTTGCAGATACGCAGTATTTT	CASSEVADTQYF
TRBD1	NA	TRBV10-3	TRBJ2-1	TGTGCCATCACCCCCCGGGACAGGGACTACAATGAGCAGTTCTTC	CAITPRDRDYNEQFF
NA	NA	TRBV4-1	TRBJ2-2	TGCGCCAGCCGTCAGGGAGCCGGGGAGCTGTTTTTT	CASRQGAGELFF
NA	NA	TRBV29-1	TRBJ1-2	TGCAGCGTTGCACAGCCCAGCGGCTACACCTTC	CSVAQPSGYTF
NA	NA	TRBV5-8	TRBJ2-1	TGTGCCAGCAGCTTGGGTGGATTAAATGAGCAGTTCTTC	CASSLGGLNEQFF
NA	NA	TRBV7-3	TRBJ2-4	TGTGCCAGCAGCTGGCTGGTTGGACGCGAAAACATTCAGTACTTC	CASSWLVGRENIQYF
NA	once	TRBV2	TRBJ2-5	TGTGCCAGCAGAGCGGACTCCTGGTGGGAGACCCAGTACTTC	CASRADSWWETQYF
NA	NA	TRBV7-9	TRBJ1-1	TGTGCCAGCAGCACAATCGGAGCTTTCTTT	CASSTIGAFF
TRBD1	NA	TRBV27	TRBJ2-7	TGTGCCAGCAGTGGTAATGGACAGGAGGATGCCTACGAGCAGTACTTC	CASSGNGQEDAYEQYF
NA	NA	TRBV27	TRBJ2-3	TGTGCCAGCAGTTTCAAGGGGTTCGACACAGATACGCAGTATTTT	CASSFKGFDTDTQYF
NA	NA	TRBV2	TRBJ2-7	TGTGCCAGCAGTGAAGGGGGGCCATCCCTCTACGAGCAGTACTTC	CASSEGGPSLYEQYF
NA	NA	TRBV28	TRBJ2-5	TGTGCCAGCACCCCGGACGTAAAAGAGACCCAGTACTTC	CASTPDVKETQYF
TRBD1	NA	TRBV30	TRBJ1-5	TGTGCCTGGAGGGCCAGGGGGATAAGCAATCAGCCCCAGCATTTT	CAWRARGISNQPQHF
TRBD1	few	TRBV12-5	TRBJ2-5	TGTGCTAGTGGTTTGACCGGACAGGGGGCCGGCCAAGAGACCCAGTACTTC	CASGLTGQGAGQETQYF
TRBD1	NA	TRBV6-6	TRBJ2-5	TGTGCCAGCAGTTACCGGACAGGAAGGGAGACCCAGTACTTC	CASSYRTGRETQYF
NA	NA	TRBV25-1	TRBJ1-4	TGTGCCAGCAGTGGGGAACCACAGGCAAAACTGTTTTTT	CASSGEPQAKLFF
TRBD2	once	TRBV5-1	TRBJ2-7	TGCGCCAGCAGCCCGGGACTAGCGGGCTTAACCTACGAGCAGTACTTC	CASSPGLAGLTYEQYF
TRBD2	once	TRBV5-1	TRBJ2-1	TGCGCCAGCAGCTTGGCCGGGAGGCACAATGAGCAGTTCTTC	CASSLAGRHNEQFF
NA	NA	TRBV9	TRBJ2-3	TGTGCCAGCAGCGAACTGAGCACAGATACGCAGTATTTT	CASSELSTDTQYF
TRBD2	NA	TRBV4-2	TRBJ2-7	TGTGCCAGCAGCCCAGCTAGCGGAGGTAATTACGAGCAGTACTTC	CASSPASGGNYEQYF
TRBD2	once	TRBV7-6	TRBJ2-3	TGTGCCAGCAGCCTCCTGACTAGCGGGGGAACTACAGATACGCAGTATTTT	CASSLLTSGGTTDTQYF
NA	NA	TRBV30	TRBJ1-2	TGTGCCTGGAGTGTCCGAGATTTGGGCTATGGCTACACCTTC	CAWSVRDLGYGYTF
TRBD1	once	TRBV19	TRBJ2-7	TGTGCCAGTAGTATGTCAGGGGGCATTTTCTACGAGCAGTACTTC	CASSMSGGIFYEQYF
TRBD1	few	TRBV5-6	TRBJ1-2	TGTGCCAGCATCCTAGCGGGCAGGGGGCTGAACTATGGCTACACCTTC	CASILAGRGLNYGYTF
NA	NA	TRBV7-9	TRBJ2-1	TGTGCCAGCAGCCAGGACCATCCCTTTAAAAATGAGCAGTTCTTC	CASSQDHPFKNEQFF
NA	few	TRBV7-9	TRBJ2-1	TGTGCCAGCAGCTATAGGCCCCTCGATGAGCAGTTCTTC	CASSYRPLDEQFF
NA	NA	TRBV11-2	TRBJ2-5	TGTGCCAGCAGCTTAGTCGGGGGTCAAGAGACCCAGTACTTC	CASSLVGGQETQYF
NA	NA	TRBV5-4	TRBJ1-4	TGTGCCAGCAGTCAAAGCGGGGGGGGTGCTAATGAAAAACTGTTTTTT	CASSQSGGGANEKLFF